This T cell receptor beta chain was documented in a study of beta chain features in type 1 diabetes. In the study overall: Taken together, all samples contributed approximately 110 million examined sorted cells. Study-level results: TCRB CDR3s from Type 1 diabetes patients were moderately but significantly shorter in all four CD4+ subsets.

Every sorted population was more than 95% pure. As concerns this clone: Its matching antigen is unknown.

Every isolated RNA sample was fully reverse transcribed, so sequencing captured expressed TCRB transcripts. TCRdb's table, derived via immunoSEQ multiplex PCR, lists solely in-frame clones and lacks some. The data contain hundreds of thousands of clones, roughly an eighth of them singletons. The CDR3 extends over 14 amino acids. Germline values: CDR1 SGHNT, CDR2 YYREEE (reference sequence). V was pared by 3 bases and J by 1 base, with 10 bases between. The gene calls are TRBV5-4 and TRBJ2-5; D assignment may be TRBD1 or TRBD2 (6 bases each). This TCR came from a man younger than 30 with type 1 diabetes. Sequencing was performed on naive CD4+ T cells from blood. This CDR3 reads CASSSGGRQETQYF. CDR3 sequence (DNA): TGTGCCAGCAGCTCCGGGGGCCGCCAAGAGACCCAGTACTTC.